This section outlines one TCR beta chain sequence together with its context. The data were obtained in a study of blood T cell repertoires in COVID-19. The CDR3 loop spans 16 amino acids. The V segment lost 3 bases and the J segment 1 base; nucleotides outside the gene matches: 9. Germline lookup yields CDR1 SGHDT and CDR2 YYEEEE. TCRdb's copy holds only in-frame clones and misses some; the assay was immunoSEQ multiplex PCR. The sample shows about 130,000 clones, just under 85% of them seen only once. The TCR comes from a man aged 45-65 years who had recovered from COVID-19. The chain combines TRBV5-6 with TRBJ1-1; TRBD1 matches at 7 bases. The sequenced material came from PBMCs or T cells enriched from blood (not recorded which). The CDR3 spells CASSYLGGTSNTEAFF. The CDR3 DNA reads TGTGCCAGCAGCTACTTAGGGGGCACCTCGAACACTGAAGCTTTCTTT.